The T cell receptor (beta chain) described here comes from a study of blood T cell repertoires in COVID-19. Study details: The samples span acute and convalescent COVID-19 from the United States, Italy and Spain.

In the original workflow: The assay estimated nucleated cells by amplifying reference gene primers. Assay used: immunoSEQ multiplex PCR; TCRdb lists only in-frame clones, some missing. V and J calls and clone size come straight from that table; D and trimming were deduced from the DNA. Seen here are about 400,000 clones, 89% observed once, and the top ten hold about 1.7%. Participants' reported clinical history set cohort assignment. This clone was recorded only once. Germline CDR1 PRHDT, CDR2 FYEKMQ (reference sequence). CDR3 size: 18 residues. The junction had 17 bases not matched to a gene; V was cut back by 2 bases and J by 5 bases.

The TCR sequence derives from a woman between 25 and 40 years old who had recovered from COVID-19. What was sequenced was PBMCs or T cells enriched from blood (not recorded which). V usage is TRBV13 and J usage is TRBJ1-2, with TRBD1 matching 7 bases. The CDR3 nucleotides read TGTGCCAGCAGCTTACCTCTATCAGGGCGGGACAGAGTGTATGGCTACACCTTC. Its translation: CASSLPLSGRDRVYGYTF.